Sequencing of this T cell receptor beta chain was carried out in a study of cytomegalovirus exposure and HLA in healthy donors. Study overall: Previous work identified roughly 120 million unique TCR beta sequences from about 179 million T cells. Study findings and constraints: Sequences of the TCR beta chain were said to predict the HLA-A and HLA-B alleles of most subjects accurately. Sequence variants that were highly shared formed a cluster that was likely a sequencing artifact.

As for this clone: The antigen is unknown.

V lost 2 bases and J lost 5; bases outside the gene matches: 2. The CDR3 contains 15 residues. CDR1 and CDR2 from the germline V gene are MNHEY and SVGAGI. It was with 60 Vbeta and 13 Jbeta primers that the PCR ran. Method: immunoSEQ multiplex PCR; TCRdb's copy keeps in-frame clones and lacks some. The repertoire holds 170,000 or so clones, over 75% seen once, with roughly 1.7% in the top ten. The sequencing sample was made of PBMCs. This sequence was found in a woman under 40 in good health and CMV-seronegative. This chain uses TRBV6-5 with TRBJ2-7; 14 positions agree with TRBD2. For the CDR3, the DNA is TGTGCCAGCAGTTACGGGACTAGCGGGAGTGACGAGCAGTACTTC. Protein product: CASSYGTSGSDEQYF.